These 30 T cell receptor beta chains were all obtained from the same sample, sequenced in a study of OX40 agonist ivuxolimab in advanced cancers. Generated by immunoSEQ multiplex PCR, the TCRdb table keeps only in-frame clones and is missing some. Among roughly 50,000 clones listed, approximately 93% were seen once. The sample in question was CD4+ or CD8+ T cells sorted from blood, obtained in a trial of the OX40 agonist ivuxolimab. These receptors all stem from an adult with an advanced solid tumor such as melanoma, head and neck, liver or kidney cancer.

CDR3 nucleotide sequence: TGCGCCAGCAGATCACAGGGGTCCCAAGAGACCCAGTACTTC. This sequence encodes CASRSQGSQETQYF. The rearrangement links TRBV5-1 to TRBJ2-5, with 7 bases fitting TRBD1. Germline loops: CDR1 SGHRS, CDR2 YFSETQ. The length of the CDR3 is 14 residues. The V gene end was trimmed by 5 bases and the J gene end by 1 base; junction bases not matched to a gene: 5.

The V gene is TRBV5-6, the J gene TRBJ1-4; a weak D match, TRBD1 (6 bases). V lost 0 bases, J lost 8 bases, and 11 bases lay in between. The germline gives CDR1 SGHDT, CDR2 YYEEEE. The CDR3 runs to 14 residues. The CDR3 DNA reads as TGTGCCAGCAGCTTGGCGGGGGCTGGGGAAAAACTGTTTTTT. This codes for CASSLAGAGEKLFF. Complete variable domain (other parts from reference TRBV5-6 and TRBJ1-4): DAGVTQSPTHLIKTRGQQVTLRCSPKSGHDTVSWYQQALGQGPQFIFQYYEEEERQRGNFPDRFSGHQFPNYSSELNVNALLLGDSALYLCASSLAGAGEKLFFGSGTQLSVL.

The chain employs TRBV10-3 and TRBJ2-5; D not certain. Germline values: CDR1 ENHRY, CDR2 SYGVKD. With 5 bases removed from V and 2 bases from J, the gap between germline ends came to 6 bases. The CDR3 totals 12 residues. As DNA, the CDR3 is TGTGCCATCAGTTGGAATCAAGAGACCCAGTACTTC. Translated: CAISWNQETQYF.

This chain links TRBV27 with TRBJ2-7; 8 bases align to TRBD1. Trimming at V came to 5 bases and at J to 6 bases, leaving 9 bases not matched to a gene. The CDR3 sequence is 14 residues long. Germline CDR1 and CDR2: MNHEY and SMNVEV (reference sequence). The CDR3 spells CASSLKPDRGEQYF. CDR3 DNA: TGTGCCAGCAGTCTAAAACCCGACAGGGGCGAGCAGTACTTC.

The chain is built from TRBV5-1 and TRBJ2-3; 10 nucleotides line up with TRBD2. J gave up 4 bases and V 0 bases, and 5 bases lay outside the gene matches. Germline CDR1 SGHRS, CDR2 YFSETQ. The CDR3 contains 16 residues. In nucleotides, the CDR3 is TGCGCCAGCAGCTTGGGGATAGCGGGAGGAGCAGATACGCAGTATTTT. This gives the protein CASSLGIAGGADTQYF. The entire variable domain, with the rest obtained from reference TRBV5-1 and TRBJ2-3, is as follows: KAGVTQTPRYLIKTRGQQVTLSCSPISGHRSVSWYQQTPGQGLQFLFEYFSETQRNKGNFPGRFSGRQFSNSRSEMNVSTLELGDSALYLCASSLGIAGGADTQYFGPGTRLTVL.

V and J are TRBV7-9 and TRBJ1-5; 8 bases match TRBD1. This CDR3 region has 15 residues. J lost 2 bases, V lost 1 base, and 1 base had no gene match. In germline, CDR1 is SEHNR, CDR2 FQNEAQ (reference sequence). CDR3 coding DNA: TGTGCCAGCAGCTTAGAGACAGGGGGCAATCAGCCCCAGCATTTT. Amino acids: CASSLETGGNQPQHF. Filled out from reference TRBV7-9 and TRBJ1-5, the complete variable domain reads DTGVSQNPRHKITKRGQNVTFRCDPISEHNRLYWYRQTLGQGPEFLTYFQNEAQLEKSRLLSDRFSAERPKGSFSTLEIQRTEQGDSAMYLCASSLETGGNQPQHFGDGTRLSIL.

The chain joins TRBV28 to TRBJ1-2; D is ambiguous. CDR3 size: 14 residues. Trimming removed 2 bases at V and 2 bases at J, with 9 bases between. Germline-derived CDR1 and CDR2 are MDHEN and SYDVKM. DNA for the CDR3: TGTGCCAGCAGTTTAAGAGGAGGAAACTATGGCTACACCTTC. Translated: CASSLRGGNYGYTF.

The chain has TRBV28 and TRBJ1-2; 7 positions agree with TRBD1. Trimming cost V 5 bases and J 8 bases; bases outside gene matches: 14. The CDR3 has 15 amino acids. Germline CDR1 and CDR2: MDHEN and SYDVKM. The chain's CDR3 is CASSPLWSGTEGYTF. The CDR3 DNA sequence: TGTGCCAGCAGTCCCCTGTGGTCGGGGACAGAGGGCTACACCTTC.

The chain couples TRBV6-1 to TRBJ1-2; no firm D call. The germline V gene has CDR1 MNHNS and CDR2 SASEGT. This CDR3 has 15 residues. The V end lost 1 base, the J end lost 4 bases, and 13 bases lay between the germline ends. CDR3 DNA sequence: TGTGCCAGCAGTGAAGGATGGGAAGCGGGCTATGGCTACACCTTC. This codes for CASSEGWEAGYGYTF.

In its sample, this clone was seen once. This chain joins TRBV6-6 and TRBJ2-1, with D maybe TRBD2 (6 bases). With 6 bases removed from V and 0 bases from J, the gap between germline ends came to 12 bases. This CDR3 region has 15 residues. CDR1 is MNHNY and CDR2 is SVGAGI in the germline V gene (reference sequence). The CDR3: CASRPAGSSYNEQFF. The CDR3, as DNA: TGTGCCAGCAGGCCCGCCGGGAGCTCCTACAATGAGCAGTTCTTC.

CDR3 DNA sequence: TGCGCCAGCAGCCGCCATATTGACAACGAGCAGTACTTC. It is translated as CASSRHIDNEQYF. V is TRBV4-1 and J is TRBJ2-7, with unresolved D. Trimming took off 4 bases at V and 5 bases at J, with 12 bases between the two ends. The CDR3 has 13 amino acids. Germline CDR1 reads MGHRA; CDR2 reads YSYEKL.

V gene TRBV20-1 combines with J gene TRBJ1-1; D gene unclear. V shed 2 bases and J shed 3 bases, with 4 bases lying between them. Germline CDR1 reads DFQATT; CDR2 reads SNEGSKA (reference sequence). The CDR3 is made up of 11 amino acids. The CDR3 coding sequence is TGCAGTGCTAGACAGTACACTGAAGCTTTCTTT. Translating it yields CSARQYTEAFF.

The genes are TRBV5-1 and TRBJ2-4; 8 nucleotides line up with TRBD2. V shed 0 bases and J 8 bases; nucleotides not matched to a gene: 10. The CDR3 runs 16 residues. Germline loops: CDR1 SGHRS, CDR2 YFSETQ. This chain's CDR3 is CASSLEPAGVGDIQYF. The DNA of the CDR3 is TGCGCCAGCAGCTTGGAACCAGCGGGAGTGGGTGACATTCAGTACTTC.

The chain uses TRBV7-8 and TRBJ2-7; D is uncertain. The CDR3 runs to 14 residues. With 2 bases removed from V and 1 base from J, the gap between germline ends came to 9 bases. Germline CDR1 SGHVS, CDR2 FQNEAQ. This CDR3 reads CASSLLLGSYEQYF. The CDR3 DNA reads TGTGCCAGCAGCTTATTACTGGGTTCCTACGAGCAGTACTTC.

This clone occurred a few times. The chain uses TRBV28 and TRBJ1-4; TRBD1 aligns across 7 bases. CDR3 size: 14 residues. The germline V gene encodes CDR1 MDHEN and CDR2 SYDVKM. V trimming: 6 bases; J trimming: 7 bases; junction bases outside the gene matches: 8. CDR3 DNA: TGTGCCAGCAGCCAGACAGGGTTGAGTGAAAAACTGTTTTTT. It codes for CASSQTGLSEKLFF.

V is TRBV28 and J is TRBJ2-6; TRBD1 is a possible D gene (5 bases). This CDR3 comprises 15 residues. Between the trimmed V and J ends, which lost 3 bases and 4 bases, there was a span of 10 bases. The germline gives CDR1 MDHEN, CDR2 SYDVKM. CDR3 nucleotides: TGTGCCAGCAGTTTTTCAGGGTTCGGGGCCAACGTCCTGACTTTC. Protein product: CASSFSGFGANVLTF.

This chain uses TRBV10-3 with TRBJ2-7, with a weak D call TRBD2 (7 bases). V lost 2 bases, J lost 2 bases, and 19 bases lay in between. The CDR3 has 17 residues. Germline CDR1 and CDR2: ENHRY and SYGVKD. This chain's CDR3 is CAISERGRGDLTYEQYF. The CDR3 DNA is TGTGCCATCAGTGAGCGGGGGAGGGGGGACCTTACCTACGAGCAGTACTTC.

The V call is TRBV9, the J call TRBJ1-2, with D hard to call. The germline V gene encodes CDR1 SGDLS and CDR2 YYNGEE. Trimming removed 0 bases from V and 7 bases from J, with 7 bases in between. The CDR3 has 12 amino acids. The CDR3 loop reads CASSVASRGYTF. In DNA form, the CDR3 reads TGTGCCAGCAGCGTAGCCAGCCGTGGCTACACCTTC.

The gene calls are TRBV7-6 and TRBJ2-5, with a tentative D call TRBD1 (5 bases). This CDR3 contains 12 residues. The V and J ends lost 4 bases and 5 bases respectively, with 8 bases between them. The germline CDR1 and CDR2 sequences are SGHVS and FNYEAQ. CDR3 in DNA: TGTGCCAGCAGCTATGGGGCGGAGACCCAGTACTTC. Translating it yields CASSYGAETQYF.

This chain joins TRBV7-9 and TRBJ2-3; perhaps TRBD1 as D (5 bases). This CDR3 contains 14 residues. V was pared by 5 bases and J by 6 bases, with 15 bases between. The germline CDR1 and CDR2 sequences are SEHNR and FQNEAQ (reference sequence). The CDR3 nucleotides read TGTGCCAGCAGCACAAGGGCAGGGTCGGATACGCAGTATTTT. The encoded protein is CASSTRAGSDTQYF.

This chain links TRBV2 with TRBJ2-7; 7 nucleotides agree with TRBD2. Trimming took 2 bases from V and 4 from J; bases not matched to a gene: 8. The CDR3 is 15 amino acids. Germline CDR1 SNHLY, CDR2 FYNNEI. This CDR3 is CASSEYGGRGYEQYF. CDR3 nucleotides: TGTGCCAGCAGTGAATACGGCGGGAGAGGTTACGAGCAGTACTTC. Supplemented by reference TRBV2 and TRBJ2-7, the full variable domain reads EPEVTQTPSHQVTQMGQEVILRCVPISNHLYFYWYRQILGQKVEFLVSFYNNEISEKSEIFDDQFSVERPDGSNFTLKIRSTKLEDSAMYFCASSEYGGRGYEQYFGPGTRLTVT.

The chain employs TRBV7-9 and TRBJ2-1; D not certain. This CDR3 has 14 residues. In germline, CDR1 is SEHNR, CDR2 FQNEAQ (reference sequence). V shed 3 bases and J shed 0 bases, with 6 bases lying between them. CDR3 sequence reads: CASSFGGSYNEQFF. DNA of the CDR3: TGTGCCAGCAGCTTCGGCGGCTCCTACAATGAGCAGTTCTTC.

This clone is a singleton in its sample. The chain links TRBV7-9 to TRBJ2-7; TRBD1 matches at 9 bases. The CDR3 is made up of 15 amino acids. Germline CDR1 is SEHNR and CDR2 is FQNEAQ (reference sequence). V shed 7 bases, J shed 3 bases, and the junction held 10 bases outside the gene matches. The CDR3: CASNPTGQGDYEQYF. CDR3 coding DNA: TGTGCCAGCAACCCGACGGGACAGGGCGACTACGAGCAGTACTTC.

The J gene is TRBJ1-3, the V gene TRBV2; TRBD1 is a possible D gene (6 bases). Germline lookup yields CDR1 SNHLY and CDR2 FYNNEI. The ends were cut back, 6 bases at V and 2 bases at J, with 14 bases in the middle. The CDR3 length is 15 residues. The CDR3 DNA sequence: TGTGCCAGCAGCCTTCCAGGGGCGGCTGGAAACACCATATATTTT. Translated, it gives CASSLPGAAGNTIYF.

This sequence joins TRBV6-4 and TRBJ2-1; 7 bases are a match to TRBD1. The CDR3 consists of 12 residues. Trimming cost V 3 bases and J 9 bases; bases outside gene matches: 2. Germline V gene data show CDR1 as MRHNA and CDR2 as SNTAGT. CDR3 nucleotide sequence: TGTGCCAGCAGTGATTACAGGGGTGAGCAGTTCTTC. It translates to CASSDYRGEQFF.

This chain joins TRBV7-9 and TRBJ2-1; 9 nucleotides match TRBD1. The CDR3 spans 16 residues. Germline V gene sequence: CDR1 SEHNR, CDR2 FQNEAQ (reference sequence). J lost 9 bases, V lost 2 bases, and 11 bases had no gene match. CDR3: CASSLFSGQGNTEQFF. As DNA, the CDR3 is TGTGCCAGCAGCTTATTTTCCGGACAGGGGAACACTGAGCAGTTCTTC.

This clone was observed once. The rearrangement joins TRBV11-2 to TRBJ2-4; 10 nucleotides agree with TRBD1. The CDR3 is 18 residues long. V shed 1 base and J 0 bases; nucleotides not matched to a gene: 6. CDR1 and CDR2 from the germline V gene are SGHAT and FQNNGV. CDR3 residues: CASSLVPGQGIAKNIQYF. DNA of the CDR3: TGTGCCAGCAGCTTAGTCCCGGGACAGGGGATAGCCAAAAACATTCAGTACTTC. Together with reference TRBV11-2 and TRBJ2-4, the CDR3 gives the full variable domain: EAGVAQSPRYKIIEKRQSVAFWCNPISGHATLYWYQQILGQGPKLLIQFQNNGVVDDSQLPKDRFSAERLKGVDSTLKIQPAKLEDSAVYLCASSLVPGQGIAKNIQYFGAGTRLSVL.

This clone came up once. This sequence joins TRBV11-2 and TRBJ1-1; 8 bases are a match to TRBD1. The CDR3 extends over 14 amino acids. The J segment lost 7 bases and the V segment lost 4 bases, leaving 8 bases of the junction unmatched. Germline values: CDR1 SGHAT, CDR2 FQNNGV. The CDR3 region is CASSYLQGAIEAFF. The CDR3 DNA reads as TGTGCCAGCAGCTATCTTCAGGGGGCGATTGAAGCTTTCTTT.

The gene calls are TRBV6-1 and TRBJ2-1, with D tentatively TRBD2 (5 bases). Germline lookup yields CDR1 MNHNS and CDR2 SASEGT. The CDR3 consists of 13 residues. Between the trimmed V and J ends, which lost 1 base and 10 bases, there was a span of 11 bases. The CDR3 bases are TGTGCCAGCAGTGAAGTATCCGGCGGGGAGCAGTTCTTC. This gives the protein CASSEVSGGEQFF.

This clone was seen just once. CDR3 sequence (DNA): TGTGCCAGCAGGCGGGAGGGCCCCTCCTACGAGCAGTACTTC. This encodes CASRREGPSYEQYF. This chain connects TRBV2 to TRBJ2-7, with 9 bases identical to TRBD2. Germline CDR1 and CDR2: SNHLY and FYNNEI. V shed 6 bases and J 0 bases; nucleotides not matched to a gene: 3. CDR3 length: 14 residues.